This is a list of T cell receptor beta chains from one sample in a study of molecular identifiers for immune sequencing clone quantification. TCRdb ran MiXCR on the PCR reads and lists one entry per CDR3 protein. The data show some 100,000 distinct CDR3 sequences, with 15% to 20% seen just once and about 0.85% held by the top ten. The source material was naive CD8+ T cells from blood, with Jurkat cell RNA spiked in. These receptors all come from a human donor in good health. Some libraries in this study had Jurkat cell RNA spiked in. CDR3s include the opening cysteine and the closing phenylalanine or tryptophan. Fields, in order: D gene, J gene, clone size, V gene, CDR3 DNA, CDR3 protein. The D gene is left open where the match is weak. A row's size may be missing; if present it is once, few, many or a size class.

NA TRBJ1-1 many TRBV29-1 TGCAGCGTCCCCGGGGTGAGCTTCATGAACACTGAAGCTTTCTTT CSVPGVSFMNTEAFF
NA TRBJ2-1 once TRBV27 TGTGCCAGCAGTTTCGAGAGGCCGGGGACGAATGAGCAGCTCTTC CASSFERPGTNEQLF
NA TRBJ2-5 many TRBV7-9 TGTGCCAGCAGCGCTCCATTCGGGGGGCTAGAGACCCAGTACTTC CASSAPFGGLETQYF
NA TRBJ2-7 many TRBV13 TGTGCCAGCAGCTTATTGGACAGTAAGGTCTTC CASSLLDSKVF
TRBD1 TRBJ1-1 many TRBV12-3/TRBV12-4 TGTGCCACAACCGGGACAGGGGGTTTCACTGAAGCTTTCTTT CATTGTGGFTEAFF
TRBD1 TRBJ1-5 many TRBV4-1 TGCGCCAGCAGCCACTCGACAGGGGGAGATCAGCCCCAGCATTTT CASSHSTGGDQPQHF
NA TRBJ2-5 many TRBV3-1 TGTGCCAGCAACCCAAGGGCTGGGGAGGCCGGTCCCCAGTACTTC CASNPRAGEAGPQYF
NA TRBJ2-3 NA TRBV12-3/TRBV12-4 TGTGCCAGCAGTCCACAGACACCAGATACGCAGTATTTT CASSPQTPDTQYF
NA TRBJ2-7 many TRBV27 TGTGCCAGCACCAAGGAGAGGGGGTACGAGCAGTACTTC CASTKERGYEQYF
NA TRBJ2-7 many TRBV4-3 TGCGCCAGCAGCTACCAGGGTTCCCCCTACGAGCAGTACTTC CASSYQGSPYEQYF